This is a list of T cell receptor beta chains from one sample in a study of naive and memory T cell subsets. One entry per CDR3 protein results from TCRdb running MiXCR on the UMI-ligation and nested PCR reads. The sample records about 160,000 distinct CDR3 sequences, approximately 22% being singletons. The sequencing input was naive CD4+ T cells from blood. The receptors stem from a human donor in good health. Both conserved end residues are part of each CDR3. Each record gives: V gene, J gene, clone size, D gene, CDR3 protein, CDR3 DNA. D genes are given only for firm matches. Clone sizes are given selectively: once, few, many, or a class where the clone is expanded.

v_gene: TRBV29-1; j_gene: TRBJ2-7; abundance: few; d_gene: -; CDR3aa: CSVEDWRNSYEQYF; CDR3nt: TGCAGCGTTGAAGATTGGCGGAACTCCTACGAGCAGTACTTC
v_gene: TRBV6-5; j_gene: TRBJ2-5; abundance: -; d_gene: -; CDR3aa: CASRQVTSLEYF; CDR3nt: TGTGCCAGCAGACAAGTTACAAGCCTTGAGTACTTC
v_gene: TRBV6-1; j_gene: TRBJ2-7; abundance: few; d_gene: -; CDR3aa: CASSPIGEQYF; CDR3nt: TGTGCCAGCAGTCCCATTGGAGAGCAGTACTTC
v_gene: TRBV28; j_gene: TRBJ2-3; abundance: -; d_gene: -; CDR3aa: CASSPWDRTDTHYF; CDR3nt: TGTGCCAGCAGCCCCTGGGACCGCACAGATACGCACTATTTT
v_gene: TRBV19; j_gene: TRBJ2-7; abundance: few; d_gene: -; CDR3aa: CASRPAGRSYEQYF; CDR3nt: TGTGCCAGTAGGCCCGCCGGGAGATCCTACGAGCAGTACTTC
v_gene: TRBV29-1; j_gene: TRBJ2-1; abundance: few; d_gene: TRBD1; CDR3aa: CSVQKTGEIGNEQFF; CDR3nt: TGCAGCGTCCAAAAGACAGGGGAAATAGGGAATGAGCAGTTCTTC
v_gene: TRBV14; j_gene: TRBJ2-1; abundance: many; d_gene: -; CDR3aa: CASSQDFGSLSSYNEQFF; CDR3nt: TGTGCCAGCAGCCAAGATTTCGGGAGCCTGAGCTCCTACAATGAGCAGTTCTTC
v_gene: TRBV4-1; j_gene: TRBJ2-5; abundance: -; d_gene: TRBD2; CDR3aa: CASSQEATSGGPRETQYF; CDR3nt: TGCGCCAGCAGCCAAGAGGCGACTAGCGGGGGCCCCCGGGAGACCCAGTACTTC
v_gene: TRBV28; j_gene: TRBJ2-5; abundance: -; d_gene: TRBD1; CDR3aa: CASSLGVRGQETQYF; CDR3nt: TGTGCCAGCAGTTTGGGTGTCAGGGGGCAAGAGACCCAGTACTTC
v_gene: TRBV19; j_gene: TRBJ2-1; abundance: -; d_gene: TRBD2; CDR3aa: CASSIRAAGGSYNEQFF; CDR3nt: TGTGCCAGTAGTATACGCGCGGCGGGAGGATCCTACAATGAGCAGTTCTTC
v_gene: TRBV4-3; j_gene: TRBJ1-5; abundance: -; d_gene: -; CDR3aa: CASSQELNQPQHF; CDR3nt: TGCGCCAGCAGCCAAGAGTTGAATCAGCCCCAGCATTTT
v_gene: TRBV2; j_gene: TRBJ1-1; abundance: few; d_gene: TRBD1; CDR3aa: CANYRGISTEAFF; CDR3nt: TGTGCCAACTACAGGGGAATAAGCACTGAAGCTTTCTTT
v_gene: TRBV6-2/TRBV6-3; j_gene: TRBJ2-5; abundance: few; d_gene: TRBD2; CDR3aa: CASSYSRGRLAGYQETQYF; CDR3nt: TGTGCCAGCAGTTACTCGCGCGGAAGACTAGCGGGTTACCAAGAGACCCAGTACTTC
v_gene: TRBV4-2; j_gene: TRBJ2-3; abundance: few; d_gene: -; CDR3aa: CASSQDPQSTDTQYF; CDR3nt: TGTGCCAGCAGCCAAGACCCACAGAGCACAGATACGCAGTATTTT
v_gene: TRBV19; j_gene: TRBJ1-5; abundance: -; d_gene: -; CDR3aa: CASSIEGVQPQHF; CDR3nt: TGTGCCAGTAGTATAGAGGGAGTTCAGCCCCAGCATTTT
v_gene: TRBV20-1; j_gene: TRBJ2-4; abundance: many; d_gene: -; CDR3aa: CSGDSAKNIQYF; CDR3nt: TGCAGTGGTGATTCGGCCAAAAACATTCAGTACTTC
v_gene: TRBV29-1; j_gene: TRBJ2-7; abundance: -; d_gene: -; CDR3aa: CSVGQVGSYEQYF; CDR3nt: TGCAGCGTTGGACAGGTTGGGTCCTACGAGCAGTACTTC
v_gene: TRBV7-2; j_gene: TRBJ2-5; abundance: few; d_gene: TRBD2; CDR3aa: CASSLRVRRTSGSGGQETQYF; CDR3nt: TGTGCCAGCAGTCTGAGAGTGAGAAGGACTAGCGGCTCGGGGGGCCAAGAGACCCAGTACTTC
v_gene: TRBV6-5; j_gene: TRBJ2-4; abundance: -; d_gene: -; CDR3aa: CASSYGGTQGLLAKNIQYF; CDR3nt: TGTGCCAGCAGTTACGGGGGAACACAGGGACTCCTAGCCAAAAACATTCAGTACTTC
v_gene: TRBV11-2; j_gene: TRBJ2-2; abundance: few; d_gene: -; CDR3aa: CASSPLLLGSNGELFF; CDR3nt: TGTGCCAGCAGCCCCCTACTGCTCGGGAGTAACGGGGAGCTGTTTTTT
v_gene: TRBV27; j_gene: TRBJ2-6; abundance: many; d_gene: -; CDR3aa: CASSFGFRTWLRSGANVLTF; CDR3nt: TGTGCCAGCAGTTTTGGTTTCCGAACTTGGCTCCGGTCTGGGGCCAACGTCCTGACTTTC
v_gene: TRBV7-2; j_gene: TRBJ2-7; abundance: -; d_gene: -; CDR3aa: CASSFSPYEQYF; CDR3nt: TGTGCCAGCAGCTTCAGTCCCTACGAGCAGTACTTC
v_gene: TRBV29-1; j_gene: TRBJ1-1; abundance: -; d_gene: -; CDR3aa: CSVPLGNTEAFF; CDR3nt: TGCAGCGTCCCTCTGGGGAACACTGAAGCTTTCTTT
v_gene: TRBV18; j_gene: TRBJ2-5; abundance: -; d_gene: -; CDR3aa: CASSPGLSETQYF; CDR3nt: TGTGCCAGCTCACCGGGATTATCGGAGACCCAGTACTTC
v_gene: TRBV10-3; j_gene: TRBJ1-2; abundance: few; d_gene: TRBD1; CDR3aa: CAISDYTGGFGYTF; CDR3nt: TGTGCCATCAGTGATTATACAGGGGGCTTTGGCTACACCTTC
v_gene: TRBV29-1; j_gene: TRBJ2-1; abundance: -; d_gene: TRBD1; CDR3aa: CSAIAGQGLFNEQFF; CDR3nt: TGCAGCGCCATCGCGGGACAGGGGTTATTCAATGAGCAGTTCTTC
v_gene: TRBV28; j_gene: TRBJ1-2; abundance: many; d_gene: TRBD1; CDR3aa: CASSPAGTVYGYTF; CDR3nt: TGTGCCAGCAGTCCCGCTGGGACAGTCTATGGCTACACCTTC
v_gene: TRBV20-1; j_gene: TRBJ2-7; abundance: -; d_gene: -; CDR3aa: CSARLSNREIEEQYF; CDR3nt: TGCAGTGCTAGACTTTCCAACAGGGAAATCGAAGAGCAGTACTTC
v_gene: TRBV4-1; j_gene: TRBJ2-1; abundance: -; d_gene: TRBD2; CDR3aa: CASSQEGLAGDWNEQFF; CDR3nt: TGCGCCAGCAGCCAAGAAGGCCTAGCGGGAGACTGGAATGAGCAGTTCTTC
v_gene: TRBV6-5; j_gene: TRBJ2-7; abundance: many; d_gene: TRBD1; CDR3aa: CASSNGQGEYF; CDR3nt: TGTGCCAGCAGTAATGGACAGGGCGAGTACTTC
v_gene: TRBV10-3; j_gene: TRBJ2-7; abundance: -; d_gene: TRBD1; CDR3aa: CAIRQGTGGDEQYF; CDR3nt: TGTGCCATCAGACAAGGGACAGGGGGCGACGAGCAGTACTTC
v_gene: TRBV7-1; j_gene: TRBJ2-5; abundance: -; d_gene: -; CDR3aa: CASSSGTAPQETQYF; CDR3nt: TGTGCCAGCAGCTCCGGGACTGCGCCCCAAGAGACCCAGTACTTC
v_gene: TRBV3-1; j_gene: TRBJ2-4; abundance: many; d_gene: -; CDR3aa: CASSQGDRLPHDIQYF; CDR3nt: TGTGCCAGCAGCCAAGGGGATCGGCTACCTCATGACATTCAGTACTTC
v_gene: TRBV6-1; j_gene: TRBJ1-6; abundance: few; d_gene: -; CDR3aa: CASSSGKGGNSPLHF; CDR3nt: TGTGCCAGCAGTTCGGGAAAGGGTGGCAATTCACCCCTCCACTTT
v_gene: TRBV3-1; j_gene: TRBJ2-7; abundance: many; d_gene: -; CDR3aa: CASSQSYEQYF; CDR3nt: TGTGCCAGCAGCCAATCCTACGAGCAGTACTTC
v_gene: TRBV6-2/TRBV6-3; j_gene: TRBJ1-5; abundance: once; d_gene: TRBD1; CDR3aa: CASSYAPGQLRPANQPQHF; CDR3nt: TGTGCCAGCAGTTACGCTCCGGGACAGCTGAGGCCGGCAAATCAGCCCCAGCATTTT
v_gene: TRBV19; j_gene: TRBJ2-3; abundance: -; d_gene: TRBD2; CDR3aa: CASSTLWLAGEDTQYF; CDR3nt: TGTGCCAGTAGTACTTTATGGCTAGCGGGAGAAGATACGCAGTATTTT
v_gene: TRBV5-1; j_gene: TRBJ2-7; abundance: -; d_gene: TRBD1; CDR3aa: CASSLDRTGGSYEQYF; CDR3nt: TGCGCCAGCAGCTTGGATCGGACAGGCGGGTCCTACGAGCAGTACTTC
v_gene: TRBV11-2; j_gene: TRBJ2-1; abundance: many; d_gene: -; CDR3aa: CASSLATGMNEQFF; CDR3nt: TGTGCCAGCAGCTTGGCAACAGGAATGAATGAGCAGTTCTTC
v_gene: TRBV24-1; j_gene: TRBJ2-3; abundance: -; d_gene: -; CDR3aa: CATSGQTRSDTQYF; CDR3nt: TGTGCCACCAGTGGCCAGACTAGAAGCGATACGCAGTATTTT
v_gene: TRBV12-3/TRBV12-4; j_gene: TRBJ2-1; abundance: many; d_gene: -; CDR3aa: CASRYSFRDNEQFF; CDR3nt: TGTGCCAGCAGATACTCCTTCCGGGACAATGAGCAGTTCTTC
v_gene: TRBV28; j_gene: TRBJ2-1; abundance: many; d_gene: -; CDR3aa: CASTLRRTYNEQFF; CDR3nt: TGTGCCAGCACCCTCAGGCGGACCTACAATGAGCAGTTCTTC
v_gene: TRBV20-1; j_gene: TRBJ2-4; abundance: -; d_gene: -; CDR3aa: CSAGGHRKNIQYF; CDR3nt: TGCAGTGCTGGAGGACATCGCAAAAACATTCAGTACTTC
v_gene: TRBV29-1; j_gene: TRBJ2-5; abundance: many; d_gene: TRBD2; CDR3aa: CSVTSGSSETQYF; CDR3nt: TGCAGCGTGACTAGCGGGAGTAGTGAGACCCAGTACTTC
v_gene: TRBV18; j_gene: TRBJ2-5; abundance: many; d_gene: TRBD1; CDR3aa: CASSLGQGRETQYF; CDR3nt: TGTGCCAGCTCACTCGGACAGGGACGAGAGACCCAGTACTTC